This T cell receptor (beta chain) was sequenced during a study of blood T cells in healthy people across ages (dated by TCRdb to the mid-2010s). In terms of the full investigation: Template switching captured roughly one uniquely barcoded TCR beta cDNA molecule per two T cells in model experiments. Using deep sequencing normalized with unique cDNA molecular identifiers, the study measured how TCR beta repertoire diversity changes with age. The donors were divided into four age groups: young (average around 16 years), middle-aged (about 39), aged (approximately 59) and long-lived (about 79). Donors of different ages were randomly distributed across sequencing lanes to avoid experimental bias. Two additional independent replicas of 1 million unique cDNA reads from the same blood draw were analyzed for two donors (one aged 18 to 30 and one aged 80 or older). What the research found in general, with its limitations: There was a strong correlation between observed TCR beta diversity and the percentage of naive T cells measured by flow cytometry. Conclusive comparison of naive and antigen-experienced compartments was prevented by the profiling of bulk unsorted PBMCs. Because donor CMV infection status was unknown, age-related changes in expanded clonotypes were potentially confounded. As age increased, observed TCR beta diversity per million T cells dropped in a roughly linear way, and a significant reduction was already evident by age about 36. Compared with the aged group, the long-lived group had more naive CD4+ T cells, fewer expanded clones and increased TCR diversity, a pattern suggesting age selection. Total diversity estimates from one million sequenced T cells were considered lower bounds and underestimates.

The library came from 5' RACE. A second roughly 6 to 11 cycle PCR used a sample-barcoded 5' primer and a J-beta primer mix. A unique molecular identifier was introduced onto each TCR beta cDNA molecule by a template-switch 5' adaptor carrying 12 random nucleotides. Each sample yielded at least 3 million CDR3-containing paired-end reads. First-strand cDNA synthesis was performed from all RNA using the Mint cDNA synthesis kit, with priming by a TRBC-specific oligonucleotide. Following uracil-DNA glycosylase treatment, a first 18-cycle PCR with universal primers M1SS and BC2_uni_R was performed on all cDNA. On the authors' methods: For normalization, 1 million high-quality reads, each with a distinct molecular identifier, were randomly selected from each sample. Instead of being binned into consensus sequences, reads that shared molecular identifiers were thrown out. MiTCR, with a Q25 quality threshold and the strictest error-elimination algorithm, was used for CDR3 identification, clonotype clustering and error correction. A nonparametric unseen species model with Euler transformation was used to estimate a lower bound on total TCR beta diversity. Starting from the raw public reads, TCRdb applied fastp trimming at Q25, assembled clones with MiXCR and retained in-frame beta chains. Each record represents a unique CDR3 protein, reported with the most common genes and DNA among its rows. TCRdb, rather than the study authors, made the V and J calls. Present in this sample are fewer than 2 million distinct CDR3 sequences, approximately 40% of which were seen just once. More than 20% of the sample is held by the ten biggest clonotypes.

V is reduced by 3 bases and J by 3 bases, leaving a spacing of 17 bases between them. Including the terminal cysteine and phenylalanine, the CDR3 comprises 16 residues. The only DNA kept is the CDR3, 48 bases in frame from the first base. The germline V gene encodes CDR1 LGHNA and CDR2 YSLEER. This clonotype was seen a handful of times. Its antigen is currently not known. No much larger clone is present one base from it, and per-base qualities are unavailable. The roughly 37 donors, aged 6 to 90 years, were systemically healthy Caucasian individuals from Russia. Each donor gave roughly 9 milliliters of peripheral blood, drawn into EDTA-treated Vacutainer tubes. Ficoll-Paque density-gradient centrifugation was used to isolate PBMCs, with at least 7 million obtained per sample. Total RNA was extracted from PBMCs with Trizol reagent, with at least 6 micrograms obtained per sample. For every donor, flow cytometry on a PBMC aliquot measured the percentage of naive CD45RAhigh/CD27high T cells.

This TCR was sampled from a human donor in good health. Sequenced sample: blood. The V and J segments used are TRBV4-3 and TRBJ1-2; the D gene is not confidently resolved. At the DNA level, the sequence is TGCGCCAGCAGCCAGTCTACGTATGGAAGGCACTATGGCTACACCTTC. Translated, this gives CASSQSTYGRHYGYTF.